This is a list of T cell receptor beta chains from one sample in a study of blood T cell repertoires in COVID-19. Some clones are missing from TCRdb's copy, which holds only in-frame ones; the method was immunoSEQ multiplex PCR. The table lists about 80,000 clones, 60% to 85% of them singletons. The sequenced material came from peripheral blood. These receptors were obtained from a human donor in a cohort sampled during active COVID-19. Each CDR3 is given with its conserved first and last residue. A D gene is named only where the DNA matches it firmly. Some rows mark clone size as missing; the rest say once, few, many or name a class of expanded clone.

>12|.|TRBV30|TRBJ1-5|.
TGTGCCTGGCAGACAGGCCGAAGGCCCCAGCATTTT
CAWQTGRRPQHF
>13|.|TRBV12-3/TRBV12-4|TRBJ2-3|TRBD2
TGTGCCACCGCGGGGGAGAGCACAGATACGCAGTATTTT
CATAGESTDTQYF
>14|.|TRBV28|TRBJ1-5|.
TGTGCCAGCAGTCTTCAGAGGATCGATCAGCCCCAGCATTTT
CASSLQRIDQPQHF
>14|.|TRBV30|TRBJ2-3|TRBD2
TGTGCCTGGGATCGGGGGGTTACCACAGATACGCAGTATTTT
CAWDRGVTTDTQYF
>14|.|TRBV6-4|TRBJ2-2|.
TGTGCCAGCAGCTACCTAGCGAACACCGGGGAGCTGTTTTTT
CASSYLANTGELFF
>12|once|TRBV15|TRBJ2-1|.
TGTGCCACCAACAACTACAACAATGAGCAGTTCTTC
CATNNYNNEQFF
>15|.|TRBV6-5|TRBJ2-1|TRBD1
TGTGCCAGCATCGTAGGGGGCCTCTCCTACAATGAGCAGTTCTTC
CASIVGGLSYNEQFF
>12|.|TRBV29-1|TRBJ2-1|.
TGCAGCGTTGAGACGCCAGGGGAAGAGCAGTTCTTC
CSVETPGEEQFF
>13|.|TRBV3-1/TRBV3-2|TRBJ1-1|.
TGTGCCAGCAGCCGCAGTATGAACACTGAAGCTTTCTTT
CASSRSMNTEAFF
>15|.|TRBV19|TRBJ2-2|.
TGTGCCAGTACCACCGCCCGGGGGAACACCGGGGAGCTGTTTTTT
CASTTARGNTGELFF
>15|.|TRBV19|TRBJ2-1|TRBD2
TGTGCCAGTAGTACAGAAGCGGGAGTGAGCAATGAGCAGTTCTTC
CASSTEAGVSNEQFF
>14|.|TRBV28|TRBJ2-7|.
TGTGCCAGCAGGACTGCAACGGATTCCTACGAGCAGTACTTC
CASRTATDSYEQYF
>15|.|TRBV4-3|TRBJ1-5|.
TGCGCCAGCAGCCAATACCAGGGGAGCAATCAGCCCCAGCATTTT
CASSQYQGSNQPQHF
>15|.|TRBV2|TRBJ1-2|TRBD1
TGTGCCAGCCGGGACAGGGGGCTACGATCGTCTGGCTACACCTTC
CASRDRGLRSSGYTF
>13|.|TRBV29-1|TRBJ1-1|.
TGCAGCGTGCACCGGGCGGGGAACACTGAAGCTTTCTTT
CSVHRAGNTEAFF
>16|.|TRBV27|TRBJ2-2|TRBD2
TGTGCCAGCACGGGACTAGCGGGGATGAACACCGGGGAGCTGTTTTTT
CASTGLAGMNTGELFF
>15|.|TRBV10-1|TRBJ2-4|.
TGCGCCAGCAGTGAGTCCCCCGGGATCGTAGACATTCAGTACTTC
CASSESPGIVDIQYF
>15|.|TRBV2|TRBJ2-7|.
TGTGCCAGCAGTGTAGGACAGTCGAACTCGTACGAGCAGTACTTC
CASSVGQSNSYEQYF
>14|.|TRBV5-8|TRBJ1-3|.
TGTGCCAGCAGCGCGGGGTACTCTGGAAACACCATATATTTT
CASSAGYSGNTIYF
>14|.|TRBV5-1|TRBJ1-5|.
TGCGCCAGCAGCCCTCAGGGGAGAAATCAGCCCCAGCATTTT
CASSPQGRNQPQHF
>17|.|TRBV19|TRBJ1-5|TRBD1
TGTGCCAGTAGTATAGACCAGGGACAGACAGCATGGCAGCCCCAGCATTTT
CASSIDQGQTAWQPQHF
>14|.|TRBV4-3|TRBJ1-2|.
TGCGCCAGCAGCCAAGTGAGGGACACCTATGGCTACACCTTC
CASSQVRDTYGYTF
>15|.|TRBV19|TRBJ1-2|TRBD1
TGTGCCAGTAGTGAGGGGGACAGGGGGCCGGGTGGCTACACCTTC
CASSEGDRGPGGYTF
>15|.|TRBV6-5|TRBJ2-3|TRBD2
TGTGCCAGCAGTATAGGACTAGCGGGAGCAGATACGCAGTATTTT
CASSIGLAGADTQYF
>16|.|TRBV11-2|TRBJ1-1|.
TGTGCCAGCAGCTTCGCTTGGACAGCCCTAAACACTGAAGCTTTCTTT
CASSFAWTALNTEAFF
>15|.|TRBV19|TRBJ2-2|TRBD1
TGTGCCAGTAGTAACTGGGACAGGGACCCCGGGGAGCTGTTTTTT
CASSNWDRDPGELFF
>15|few|TRBV6-1|TRBJ1-1|TRBD1
TGTGCCAGCAGTGATTTCCTCAGGGGGCGCACTGAAGCTTTCTTT
CASSDFLRGRTEAFF
>13|.|TRBV28|TRBJ1-2|TRBD1
TGTGCCAGCAGTCTACAGGGGAACTATGGCTACACCTTC
CASSLQGNYGYTF
>18|.|TRBV4-1|TRBJ1-1|TRBD1
TGCGCCAGCAGCCAAGATGGGACAGATCGGAACCCGGGAACTGAAGCTTTCTTT
CASSQDGTDRNPGTEAFF
>18|.|TRBV4-1|TRBJ1-2|TRBD1
TGCGCCAGCAGCCAAACTCACCCGGGACAGGGAGGTCCCCATGGCTACACCTTC
CASSQTHPGQGGPHGYTF
>14|.|TRBV6-2/TRBV6-3|TRBJ1-2|.
TGTGCCAGCAGTTACGTGGCGGCTAACTATGGCTACACCTTC
CASSYVAANYGYTF
>12|.|TRBV3-1/TRBV3-2|TRBJ2-5|.
TGTGCCAGCAGCCTTTTCGCGGGGACCCAGTACTTC
CASSLFAGTQYF
>11|medium-sized|TRBV28|TRBJ2-3|.
TGTGCCAGCACCCTCACAGATACGCAGTATTTT
CASTLTDTQYF
>21|few|TRBV12-5|TRBJ2-2|TRBD2
TGTGCTAGTGCCCCCTGGGGCGCTGGGTCTAAGCGGGGGGCGGGGCCCGGGGAGCTGTTTTTT
CASAPWGAGSKRGAGPGELFF
>11|.|TRBV12-3/TRBV12-4|TRBJ2-7|.
TGTGCCAGCAGTGGCTCGGGGGAGCAGTACTTC
CASSGSGEQYF
>14|.|TRBV7-8|TRBJ2-7|TRBD1
TGTGCCAGCAGCTTAGAGGCAGGGGGCTACGAGCAGTACTTC
CASSLEAGGYEQYF
>15|.|TRBV4-3|TRBJ2-2|.
TGCGCCAGCAGCCCTGCCGGGATGCCGCCCGGGGAGCTGTTTTTT
CASSPAGMPPGELFF
>18|few|TRBV11-3|TRBJ2-1|TRBD2
TGTGCCAGCAGCTCCCCACTTGGCGGGAGGGGCTCCTACAATGAGCAGTTCTTC
CASSSPLGGRGSYNEQFF
>14|.|TRBV6-5|TRBJ1-5|TRBD1
TGTGCCAGCAGCCCCGGGACAGGCAATCAGCCCCAGCATTTT
CASSPGTGNQPQHF
>15|.|TRBV19|TRBJ1-1|TRBD1
TGTGCCAGTAGTTCCAGGACAGGGGGCTACACTGAAGCTTTCTTT
CASSSRTGGYTEAFF
>15|.|TRBV9|TRBJ2-3|TRBD2
TGTGCCAGCAGTCCCGGGACTAGCTTATCAGATACGCAGTATTTT
CASSPGTSLSDTQYF
>14|.|TRBV6-5|TRBJ1-2|TRBD1
TGTGCCAGCAGCGTATTAGGGGGCCCCTATGGCTACACCTTC
CASSVLGGPYGYTF
>15|few|TRBV6-2/TRBV6-3|TRBJ1-5|TRBD1
TGTGCCAGCAGCGGAGGACAGGGAAGCAATCAGCCCCAGCATTTT
CASSGGQGSNQPQHF
>15|.|TRBV28|TRBJ1-1|.
TGTGCCAGCAGTTTAGAGGCTGTAACCGGTACTGAAGCTTTCTTT
CASSLEAVTGTEAFF
>16|.|TRBV7-3|TRBJ2-5|.
TGTGCCAGCAGCCCAGAGCGGGACACACCTTCGGAGACCCAGTACTTC
CASSPERDTPSETQYF
>15|.|TRBV6-5|TRBJ1-2|TRBD1
TGTGCCAGCAGGCGGGCTGGACAGGGGCCGGAGGGCTACACCTTC
CASRRAGQGPEGYTF
>17|.|TRBV7-8|TRBJ2-3|TRBD1
TGTGCCAGCAGCTTCCGCCCCCCGGGACAGGGGAGAGATACGCAGTATTTT
CASSFRPPGQGRDTQYF
>14|.|TRBV7-2|TRBJ2-3|TRBD1
TGTGCCAGCAGCCCCGGGACAGGGGCAGATACGCAGTATTTT
CASSPGTGADTQYF
>15|.|TRBV25-1|TRBJ2-5|TRBD1
TGTGCCAGCAGTACGCCACAGGGGCGACAAGAGACCCAGTACTTC
CASSTPQGRQETQYF
>17|few|TRBV28|TRBJ1-2|.
TGTGCCAGCAGTTCCCAAGTTACAGGAATTCTCAACTATGGCTACACCTTC
CASSSQVTGILNYGYTF
>15|.|TRBV28|TRBJ2-2|TRBD1
TGTGCCAGCAGCTTAACAGGGGCGGGCACCGGGGAGCTGTTTTTT
CASSLTGAGTGELFF
>20|.|TRBV19|TRBJ2-2|.
TGTGCCAGTAGTATACGGCGGGAAGCCCGTCGTTATAGGAACACCGGGGAGCTGTTTTTT
CASSIRREARRYRNTGELFF
>13|.|TRBV6-5|TRBJ2-7|.
TGTGCCAGCAGTTTGGCGGCCCCAGACGAGCAGTACTTC
CASSLAAPDEQYF